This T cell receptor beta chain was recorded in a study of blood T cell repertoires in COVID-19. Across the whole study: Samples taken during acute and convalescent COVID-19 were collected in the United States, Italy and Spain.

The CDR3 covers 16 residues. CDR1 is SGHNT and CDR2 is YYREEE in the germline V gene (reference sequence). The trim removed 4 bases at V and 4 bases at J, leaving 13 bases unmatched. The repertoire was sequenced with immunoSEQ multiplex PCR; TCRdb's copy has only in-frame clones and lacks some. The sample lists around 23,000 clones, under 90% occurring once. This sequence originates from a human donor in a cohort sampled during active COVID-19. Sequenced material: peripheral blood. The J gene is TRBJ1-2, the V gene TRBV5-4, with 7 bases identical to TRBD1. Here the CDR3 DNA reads TGTGCCAGCAGCCGGACAGGAGGGTATGGGATCTATGGCTACACCTTC. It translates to CASSRTGGYGIYGYTF.